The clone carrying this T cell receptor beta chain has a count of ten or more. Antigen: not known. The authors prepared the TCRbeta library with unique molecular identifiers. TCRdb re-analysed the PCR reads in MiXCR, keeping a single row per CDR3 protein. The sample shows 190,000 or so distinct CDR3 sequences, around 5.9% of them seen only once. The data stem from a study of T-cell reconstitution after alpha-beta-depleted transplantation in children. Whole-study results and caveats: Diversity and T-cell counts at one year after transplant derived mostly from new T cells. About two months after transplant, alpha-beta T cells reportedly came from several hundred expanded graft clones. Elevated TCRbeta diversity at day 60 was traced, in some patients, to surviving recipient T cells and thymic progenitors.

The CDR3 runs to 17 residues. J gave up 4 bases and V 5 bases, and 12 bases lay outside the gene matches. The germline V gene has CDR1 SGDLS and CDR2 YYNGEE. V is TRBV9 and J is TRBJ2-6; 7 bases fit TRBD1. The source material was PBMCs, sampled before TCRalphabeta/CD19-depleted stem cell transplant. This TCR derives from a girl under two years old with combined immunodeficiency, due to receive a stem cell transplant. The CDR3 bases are TGTGCCAGCAGTGAGCCTCTGACAGGGTTCGGGGCCAACGTCCTGACTTTC. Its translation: CASSEPLTGFGANVLTF.